A selection of T cell receptor beta chains follows, all from one sample in a study of blood T cell repertoires in COVID-19. The protocol was immunoSEQ multiplex PCR, while the TCRdb copy is restricted to in-frame clones and leaves out a portion. This table holds about 73,000 clones, approximately 92% found once. The sample consisted of peripheral blood. The receptors were gathered from a man older than 75 with acute or convalescent COVID-19. The CDR3 runs from the conserved cysteine through the conserved F or W. A D gene is named only where the DNA matches it firmly. Where a row states a size, it is once, few, many or the class of an expanded clone; other rows omit it.

>NA|TRBV7-2|16|TRBJ1-6|NA
CASSLRQLDYNSPLHF
TGTGCCAGCAGCTTAAGACAGCTTGACTATAATTCACCCCTCCACTTT
>NA|TRBV6-2/TRBV6-3|13|TRBJ2-3|NA
CASSPGAPPEEYF
TGTGCCAGCAGTCCCGGAGCTCCGCCGGAGGAGTATTTT
>NA|TRBV4-2|14|TRBJ2-1|NA
CASSSTTVNNEQFF
TGTGCCAGCAGTTCTACGACAGTAAACAATGAGCAGTTCTTC
>NA|TRBV4-1|17|TRBJ2-1|NA
CASSQGRAASSYNEQFF
TGCGCCAGCAGCCAAGGGAGGGCGGCGAGCTCCTACAATGAGCAGTTCTTC
>once|TRBV6-6|16|TRBJ1-6|TRBD1
CASSKTRTGVSSPLHF
TGTGCCAGCAGTAAGACCAGGACAGGGGTTTCTTCACCCCTCCACTTT
>NA|TRBV18|13|TRBJ2-7|NA
CASSCGQDYEQYF
TGTGCCAGCTCATGCGGACAAGACTACGAGCAGTACTTC
>NA|TRBV2|14|TRBJ2-7|TRBD1
CASSPGQGTYEQYF
TGTGCCAGCAGTCCGGGACAGGGCACCTACGAGCAGTACTTC
>NA|TRBV10-1|14|TRBJ1-6|NA
CASSETGMDSPLHF
TGCGCCAGCAGTGAAACGGGGATGGATTCACCCCTCCACTTT
>NA|TRBV5-1|15|TRBJ1-2|TRBD1
CASSSSGTGSDGYTF
TGCGCCAGCAGCTCCTCCGGGACAGGGTCCGATGGCTACACCTTC
>once|TRBV7-9|15|TRBJ2-4|NA
CASSWRLWAKNIQYF
TGTGCCAGCAGCTGGAGGCTTTGGGCCAAAAACATTCAGTACTTC
>once|TRBV15|14|TRBJ2-2|NA
CATSKGQSTGELFF
TGTGCCACCAGCAAAGGACAAAGCACCGGGGAGCTGTTTTTT
>NA|TRBV10-3|13|TRBJ1-2|NA
CAIRGDTHYGYTF
TGTGCCATCAGGGGGGACACCCACTATGGCTACACCTTC
>NA|TRBV20-1|11|TRBJ1-4|NA
CSAALDEKLFF
TGCAGTGCTGCGCTAGATGAAAAACTGTTTTTT
>NA|TRBV24-1|16|TRBJ2-5|TRBD1
CATSDWGQARRETQYF
TGTGCCACCAGTGATTGGGGACAGGCTCGCCGAGAGACCCAGTACTTC
>NA|TRBV2|11|TRBJ2-5|NA
CASRREETQYF
TGTGCCAGCCGACGGGAAGAGACCCAGTACTTC
>once|TRBV19|11|TRBJ1-2|TRBD1
CASSMGQPYTF
TGTGCCAGTAGTATGGGACAGCCCTACACCTTC